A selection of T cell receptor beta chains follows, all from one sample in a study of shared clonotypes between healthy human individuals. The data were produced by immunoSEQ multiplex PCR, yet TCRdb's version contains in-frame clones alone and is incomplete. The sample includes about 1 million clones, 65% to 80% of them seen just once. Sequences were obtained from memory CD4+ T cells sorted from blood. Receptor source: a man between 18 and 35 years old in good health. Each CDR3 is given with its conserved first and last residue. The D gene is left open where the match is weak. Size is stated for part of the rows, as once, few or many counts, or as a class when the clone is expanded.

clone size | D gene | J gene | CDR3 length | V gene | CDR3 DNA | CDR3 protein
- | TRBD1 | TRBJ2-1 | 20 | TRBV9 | TGTGCCAGCAGCCCCCGACTTGGACAGGGGGCCGCAAACTCCTACAATGAGCAGTTCTTC | CASSPRLGQGAANSYNEQFF
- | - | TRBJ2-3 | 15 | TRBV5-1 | TGCGCCAGCAGCTTGGAAGGGGGGGCCACAGATACGCAGTATTTT | CASSLEGGATDTQYF
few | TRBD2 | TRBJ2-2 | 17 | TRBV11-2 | TGTGCCAGCAGCTTCGGGGGGACTAGCGGGAGGACCGGGGAGCTGTTTTTT | CASSFGGTSGRTGELFF
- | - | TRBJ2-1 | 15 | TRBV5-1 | TGCGCCAGCAGCTTGGGAGGTGGATCCTACAATGAGCAGTTCTTC | CASSLGGGSYNEQFF
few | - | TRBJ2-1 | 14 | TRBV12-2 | TGTGCAAGTCGCTTAGGGGATATGTACAATGAGCAGTTCTTC | CASRLGDMYNEQFF
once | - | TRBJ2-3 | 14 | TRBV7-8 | TGTGCCAGCAGCCTTTTAAGGGGGGCCGATACGCAGTATTTT | CASSLLRGADTQYF
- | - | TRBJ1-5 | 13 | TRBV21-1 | TGTGCCAGCAGCGGAGGGCCCAATCAGCCCCAGCATTTT | CASSGGPNQPQHF
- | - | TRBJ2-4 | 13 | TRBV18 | TGTGCCAGCTCATCTGCGGGAAAAAACATTCAGTACTTC | CASSSAGKNIQYF
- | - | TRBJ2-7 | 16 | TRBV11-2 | TGTGCCAGCAGCCCCACAACGGGACTGATGCCTACGGAGCAGTACTTC | CASSPTTGLMPTEQYF
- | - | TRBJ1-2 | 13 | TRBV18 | TGTGCCAGCTCACCACGCAGCAACTATGGCTACACCTTC | CASSPRSNYGYTF
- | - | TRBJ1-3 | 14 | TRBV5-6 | TGTGCCAGCAGCTCACTAACACGGGGAAACACCATATATTTT | CASSSLTRGNTIYF
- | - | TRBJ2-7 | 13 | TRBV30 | TGTGCCTGGAGTAGGCAGGTAGAAGGGGAGCAGTACTTC | CAWSRQVEGEQYF
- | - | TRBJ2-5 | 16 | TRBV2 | TGTGCCAGCAGTGTGTCAGGGTGGGGTTCCCAAGAGACCCAGTACTTC | CASSVSGWGSQETQYF
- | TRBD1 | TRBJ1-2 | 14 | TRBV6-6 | TGTGCCAGCAGTACCGGGACAGGGGTCTATGGCTACACCTTC | CASSTGTGVYGYTF
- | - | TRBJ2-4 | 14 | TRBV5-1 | TGCGCCAGCGGTACCGGACAAGCCAAAAACATTCAGTACTTC | CASGTGQAKNIQYF
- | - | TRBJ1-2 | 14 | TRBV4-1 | TGCGCCAGCAGCCCAGTGGACAGTAGCTATGGCTACACCTTC | CASSPVDSSYGYTF
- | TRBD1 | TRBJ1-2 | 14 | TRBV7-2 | TGTACCAGCAGCGTAGACAGGGGGAACTATGGCTACACCTTC | CTSSVDRGNYGYTF
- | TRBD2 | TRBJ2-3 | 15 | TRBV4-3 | TGCGCCAGCAGCCAAGTGGGCGGGAGCGCAGATACGCAGTATTTT | CASSQVGGSADTQYF
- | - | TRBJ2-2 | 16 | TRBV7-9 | TGTGCCAGCAGCTTAGGTGCGGGGTCGACCACCGGGGAGCTGTTTTTT | CASSLGAGSTTGELFF
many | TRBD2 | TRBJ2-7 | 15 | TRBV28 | TGTGCCAGCAGTTTATGGGGGGGGAACTCCTACGAGCAGTACTTC | CASSLWGGNSYEQYF
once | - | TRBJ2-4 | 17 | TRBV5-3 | TGTGCCAGAAGCCTGCTAGTAGGGGCGGGCCCCAAAAACATTCAGTACTTC | CARSLLVGAGPKNIQYF
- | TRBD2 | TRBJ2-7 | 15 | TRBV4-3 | TGCGCCAGCAGCCAAGTAGGTCTAGCGGGAGGCGAGCAGTACTTC | CASSQVGLAGGEQYF
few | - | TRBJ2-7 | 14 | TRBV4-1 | TGCGCCAGCAGCCAAGAAGCGACCCTCTACGAGCAGTACTTC | CASSQEATLYEQYF
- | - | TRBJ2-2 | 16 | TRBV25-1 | TGTGCCAGCAGCGATGCAGCGGAGGGAAGCACCGGGGAGCTGTTTTTT | CASSDAAEGSTGELFF
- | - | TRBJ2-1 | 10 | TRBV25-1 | TGTGCCAGCAGTGAGACAGGCGTCTTCTTC | CASSETGVFF
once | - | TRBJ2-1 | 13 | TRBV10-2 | TGCGCCAGCAGTGAGTGGGGAGCGGGCGAGCAGTTCTTC | CASSEWGAGEQFF
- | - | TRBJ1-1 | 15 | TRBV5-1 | TGCGCCAGCAGACCCCGACAGGTGCCTAACACTGAAGCTTTCTTT | CASRPRQVPNTEAFF
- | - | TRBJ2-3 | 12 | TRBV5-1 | TGCGCCAGCAGGGGTAGCACAGATACGCAGTATTTT | CASRGSTDTQYF
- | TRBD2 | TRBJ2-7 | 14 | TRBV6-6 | TGTGCCAGCAAGTGGGCTAGCGGTTCGGGAGAGCAGTACTTC | CASKWASGSGEQYF
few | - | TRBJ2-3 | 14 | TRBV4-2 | TGTGCCAGCAGCCAAGACGCAAGCACAGATACGCAGTATTTT | CASSQDASTDTQYF
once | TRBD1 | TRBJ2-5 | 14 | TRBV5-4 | TGTGCCAGCAGCCCGACAGGGCAGGGCGAGACCCAGTACTTC | CASSPTGQGETQYF
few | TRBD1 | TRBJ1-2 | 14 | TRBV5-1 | TGCGCCAGCAGCTTTATTGACAGGGACTATGGCTACACCTTC | CASSFIDRDYGYTF
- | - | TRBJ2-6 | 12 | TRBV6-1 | TGTGCCACGGACTCTGGGGCCAACGTCCTGACTTTC | CATDSGANVLTF
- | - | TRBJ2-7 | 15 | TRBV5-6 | TGTGCCAGCAGCTTGAGAGGGACGGACTCCTACGAGCAGTACTTC | CASSLRGTDSYEQYF
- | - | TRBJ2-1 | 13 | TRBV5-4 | TGTGCCAGCAGTGAGCCCCGGGTTGATGAGCAGTTCTTC | CASSEPRVDEQFF
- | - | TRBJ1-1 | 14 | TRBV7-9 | TGTGCCAGCAGCTTAAAAGGGTACGGGGATGAAGCTTTCTTT | CASSLKGYGDEAFF
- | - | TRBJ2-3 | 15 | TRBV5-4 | TGTGCCAGCAGCTTTGGCCATTCTAGCACAGATACGCAGTATTTT | CASSFGHSSTDTQYF
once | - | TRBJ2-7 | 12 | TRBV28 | TGTGCCAGCAGTTACCAAATATACGAGCAGTACTTC | CASSYQIYEQYF
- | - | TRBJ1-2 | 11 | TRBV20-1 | TGCAGTGCTAGTAGGGAGAGGGGCTACACCTTC | CSASRERGYTF
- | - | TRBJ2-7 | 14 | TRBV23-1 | TGCGCCAGCCTCCTCTGGCCTTTCTCCTACGAGCAGTACTTC | CASLLWPFSYEQYF
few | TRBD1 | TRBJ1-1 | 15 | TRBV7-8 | TGTGCCAGCAGCGTCGCGGGACAGGGAAACACTGAAGCTTTCTTT | CASSVAGQGNTEAFF
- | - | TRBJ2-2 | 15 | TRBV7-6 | TGTGCCAGCAGCTCTCGGACAGAGAACACCGGGGAGCTGTTTTTT | CASSSRTENTGELFF
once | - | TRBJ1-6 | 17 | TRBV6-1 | TGTGCCAGCAGTGAAGCCGCTGGGGGCGCAAATAATTCACCCCTCCACTTT | CASSEAAGGANNSPLHF
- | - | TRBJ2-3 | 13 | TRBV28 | TGTGCCAGCAGTTTGATGGCGGGGGATACGCAGTATTTT | CASSLMAGDTQYF
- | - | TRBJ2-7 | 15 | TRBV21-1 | TGTGCCAGCAGCAATGGTAGTCTAGGTTCCTACGAGCAGTACTTC | CASSNGSLGSYEQYF
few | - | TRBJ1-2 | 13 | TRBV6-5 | TGTGCCAGCACCCAACGGGGTGTTCATGGCTACACCTTC | CASTQRGVHGYTF
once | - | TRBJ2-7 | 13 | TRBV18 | TGTGCCAGCTCACCACCACTCGTGAACGAGCAGTACTTC | CASSPPLVNEQYF
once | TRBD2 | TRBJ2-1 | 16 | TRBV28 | TGTGCCAGCAGCTCCCGCGCGGGGGGGCGGTTTAGGGAGCAGTTCTTC | CASSSRAGGRFREQFF
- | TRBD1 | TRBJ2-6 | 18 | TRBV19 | TGTGCCAGTACCGCGTCCGGGACAGCCTCGGGAGGGGCCAACGTCCTGACTTTC | CASTASGTASGGANVLTF
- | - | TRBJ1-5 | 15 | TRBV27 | TGTGCCAGCAGTCCACTCGGTCCGACCCAACAGCCCCAGCATTTT | CASSPLGPTQQPQHF